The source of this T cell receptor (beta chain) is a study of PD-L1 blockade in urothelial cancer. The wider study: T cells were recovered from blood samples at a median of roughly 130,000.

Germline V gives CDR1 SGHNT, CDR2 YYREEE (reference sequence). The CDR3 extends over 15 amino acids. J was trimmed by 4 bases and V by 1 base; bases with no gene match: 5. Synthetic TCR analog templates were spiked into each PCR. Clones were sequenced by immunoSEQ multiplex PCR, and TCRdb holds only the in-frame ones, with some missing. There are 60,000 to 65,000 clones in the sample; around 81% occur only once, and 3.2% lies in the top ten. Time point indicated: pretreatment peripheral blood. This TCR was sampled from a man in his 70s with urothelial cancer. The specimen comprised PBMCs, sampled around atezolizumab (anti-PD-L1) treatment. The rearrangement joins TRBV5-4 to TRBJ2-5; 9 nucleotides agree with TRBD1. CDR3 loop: CASSLPIQGAETQYF. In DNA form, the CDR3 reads TGTGCCAGCAGCTTGCCAATACAGGGGGCAGAGACCCAGTACTTC.